This T cell receptor (beta chain) was obtained from a study of blood T cell repertoires in COVID-19. Study details: Whether acute or convalescent, the COVID-19 samples came from the United States, Italy and Spain. T cells, B-cell-depleted T cells, or PBMCs provided the cDNA or gDNA that served as material.

This CDR3 region has 14 residues. The V gene end was trimmed by 6 bases and the J gene end by 2 bases; junction bases not matched to a gene: 1. Germline loops: CDR1 MNHEY, CDR2 SVGAGI. Original processing notes: Estimates of nucleated cell counts were drawn from the amplification of reference gene primers. The protocol was immunoSEQ multiplex PCR, while the TCRdb copy is restricted to in-frame clones and leaves out a portion. The DNA was the basis for D and trimming; V, J and clone size are from that table. The sample consists of around 170,000 clones, about 88% of them appearing once. Worth noting for this clone: Other DNA sequences in the sample encode the same CDR3.

V is TRBV6-5 and J is TRBJ1-5, with 10 bases matching TRBD1. The sample consisted of peripheral blood. The source is a man in his fifties or sixties with acute or convalescent COVID-19. The CDR3 DNA follows: TGTGCCAGCAGAGGGACAGGGGGCAATCAGCCCCAGCATTTT. It is translated as CASRGTGGNQPQHF.